Given below is one T cell receptor (beta chain) in context. The method was immunoSEQ multiplex PCR; TCRdb's version includes in-frame clones alone and lacks a portion of them. Here the sample spans roughly 28,000 clones, roughly 80% being singletons. Treatment of the sample: randomized to nivolumab then ipilimumab (arm A) or the reverse (arm B). Sorted cells were live CD3+CD8+, lacking CD19 and CD56, from PBMCs. These data come from a study of sequential checkpoint blockade in melanoma. Overall study context: Patients were randomized 1:1 to nivolumab-then-ipilimumab or ipilimumab-then-nivolumab first-line. Each arm's sequence ended with maintenance nivolumab.

The sequence was obtained from a human donor with melanoma. The sequencing here drew on CD8+ T cells sorted from blood (inferred from file names), taken from a patient given nivolumab and ipilimumab in sequence.

CDR3 sequence (DNA): TGCGCCAGCAGCCAAACACAGGGGGCGGGTCAGCCCCAGCATTTT. Translating it yields CASSQTQGAGQPQHF. The gene calls are TRBV4-1 and TRBJ1-5, with 9 bases identical to TRBD1. In germline, CDR1 is MGHRA, CDR2 YSYEKL. J gave up 6 bases and V 2 bases, and 5 bases lay outside the gene matches. The CDR3 is made up of 15 amino acids.